This entry lists 28 T cell receptor beta chains sequenced from one sample in a study of read filtering for tumor transcriptome and immune sequencing. From roughly 390 ng of RNA, a library with molecular barcoded alpha/delta and beta/gamma adaptors was made. TCRdb processed the reads anew with MiXCR; each CDR3 protein has one entry. The table includes some 120,000 distinct CDR3 sequences, 10% to 15% detected once. Sequenced sample: a population of CD138-negative cells sorted from bone marrow. These receptors came from a donor aged 40 or over with multiple myeloma.

Notes on this clonotype: A much larger clone differs from this one at a single base, so this may be a read error. The CDR3 loop is CASTTRSFEIQYF. The DNA for the CDR3 is TGTGCCAGCACCACTCGGAGCTTCGAGATCCAGTACTTC. The chain couples TRBV12-3 or TRBV12-4 to TRBJ2-5; D ambiguous. This CDR3 is built from 13 residues.

Many counts were recorded for this clonotype. CDR3 residues: CASSYLKPGQGLRNEQFF. The CDR3 DNA reads as TGTGCCAGCAGTTATCTTAAACCGGGACAGGGGCTTAGGAATGAGCAGTTCTTC. The rearrangement links TRBV6-5 to TRBJ2-1; 10 nucleotides line up with TRBD1. Germline CDR1 is MNHEY and CDR2 is SVGAGI. This CDR3 region has 18 residues. After removal of 3 bases from V and 7 bases from J, the junction contained 15 bases not matched to a gene.

This clonotype has just a few counts. This may come from a read error, since a much larger clone is one base off. The CDR3 coding sequence is TGTGCCAGCAGCCAAGATCTCGGGACCCTCCTTCGTCAGTTCTTC. Protein product: CASSQDLGTLLRQFF. The V call is TRBV4-2, the J call TRBJ2-1, with D perhaps being TRBD1 or TRBD2 (5 bases each). The CDR3 contains 15 residues. Deletions cut 0 bases from V and 13 bases from J, with 19 bases between. Per the germline V gene, CDR1 is LGHNA and CDR2 is YNFKEQ.

This chain connects TRBV27 to TRBJ2-6, with D unresolved. Trimming left V 7 bases short and J 0 bases short, with 7 bases between. The CDR3 spans 14 residues. The germline gives CDR1 MNHEY, CDR2 SMNVEV (reference sequence). CDR3 sequence (DNA): TGTGCCAGCACGGCTCGCTCTGGGGCCAACGTCCTGACTTTC. Translating it yields CASTARSGANVLTF.

In its sample, this clonotype was seen many times. The chain employs TRBV29-1 and TRBJ1-1; D gene ambiguous. CDR3 length: 12 amino acids. CDR1 is SQVTM, CDR2 ANQGSEA, per germline. V dropped 4 bases and J dropped 4 bases, with 10 bases sitting between them. The CDR3 here is CSVGPGPTEAFF. Here the CDR3 DNA reads TGCAGCGTTGGTCCAGGACCCACTGAAGCTTTCTTT.

This clonotype came up many times. The J gene is TRBJ2-1, the V gene TRBV11-2, with D tentatively TRBD2 (6 bases). The germline V gene has CDR1 SGHAT and CDR2 FQNNGV. This CDR3 contains 19 residues. The germline V and J ends were trimmed by 6 bases and 1 base, with 25 bases remaining between them. The CDR3 DNA reads as TGTGCCAGCAGGGGCCCGACGTGGGGGGAGGCTGGATCCTACAATGAGCAGTTCTTC. Encoded protein: CASRGPTWGEAGSYNEQFF.

This clonotype was picked up many times. The chain combines TRBV18 with TRBJ2-5, with D uncertain. This CDR3 contains 11 residues. Germline V gene sequence: CDR1 KGHSH, CDR2 LQKENI. V was cut by 8 bases and J by 4 bases, with 8 bases left in between. The CDR3 coding sequence is TGTGCCAGCAGCCCCGGAGAGACCCAGTACTTC. This encodes CASSPGETQYF.

This clonotype was observed at least ten times. One junction end disagrees with the germline gene, perhaps due to a read error. The CDR3 region is CASSQVVGAGQGNYGYTF. DNA of the CDR3: TGTGCCAGCAGTCAAGTGGTGGGGGCGGGACAGGGGAACTATGGCTACACCTTC. The V and J genes are TRBV3-1 and TRBJ1-2, with 10 bases fitting TRBD1. The CDR3 runs to 18 residues. CDR1 and CDR2 from the germline V gene are LGHDT and YNNKEL (reference sequence).

This clonotype appeared many times. This chain links TRBV7-9 with TRBJ2-3, with 8 bases matching TRBD1. The CDR3 has 15 residues. Per the germline V gene, CDR1 is SEHNR and CDR2 is FQNEAQ (reference sequence). Unmatched junction bases numbered 6, after V lost 5 bases and J lost 2 bases. The CDR3 DNA is TGTGCCAGCAGCCCCTCGGGACAGGACACAGATACGCAGTATTTT. Its protein is CASSPSGQDTDTQYF.

On this clonotype itself: Given a far larger clone just one base away, this is likely a sequencing read error. The conserved phenylalanine or tryptophan is not found at the CDR3 terminus, so this likely reflects a read error. The limits of the CDR3 on the DNA are not certain, so only TCRdb's listed CDR3 is given. The chain couples TRBV3-2 to TRBJ2-3; TRBD1, the table's D call, lacks a check against the DNA. TRBV3-2 is a listed pseudogene. With termini counted, the CDR3 has 15 amino acids. The CDR3 spells CASSQEPGRPDTQYS.

The chain links TRBV7-8 to TRBJ2-1, with TRBD2 matching over 11 bases. V was clipped by 3 bases and J by 6 bases; unmatched bases: 7. Germline CDR1 and CDR2: SGHVS and FQNEAQ. The CDR3 length is 16 residues. As DNA, the CDR3 is TGTGCCAGCAGCTTTGTAGCGGGAGGGCCCTCCAATGAGCAGTTCTTC. Its translation is CASSFVAGGPSNEQFF.

The chain employs TRBV6-6 and TRBJ2-1, with a possible D match to TRBD2 (6 bases). Per germline, CDR1 MNHNY and CDR2 SVGAGI (reference sequence). The V gene lost 6 bases and the J gene lost 8 bases, with 20 bases spanning the gap. CDR3 size: 15 residues. In nucleotides, the CDR3 is TGTGCCAGCAGCTCTGGAGGGACTTGGGGGGATGAGCAGTTCTTC. Translated: CASSSGGTWGDEQFF.

Ten or more counts support this clonotype. The chain employs TRBV20-1 and TRBJ2-7; 11 bases fit TRBD1. The CDR3 is 13 amino acids. V was clipped by 6 bases and J by 5 bases; unmatched bases: 6. CDR1 is DFQATT and CDR2 is SNEGSKA in the germline V gene (reference sequence). The CDR3 DNA reads as TGCAGTGCCCCGGGACAGGGGGTCAACGAGCAGTACTTC. Protein: CSAPGQGVNEQYF.

This clonotype was seen at least ten times. The chain employs TRBV24-1 and TRBJ2-5; D remains ambiguous. The CDR3 is 15 amino acids. Germline CDR1 is KGHDR and CDR2 is SFDVKD. V shed 4 bases and J shed 2 bases, with 13 bases lying between them. This chain's CDR3 is CATSDPGRNQETQYF. The CDR3 region has the DNA TGTGCCACCAGTGACCCCGGACGGAATCAAGAGACCCAGTACTTC.

The chain links TRBV11-2 to TRBJ2-1; TRBD2 matches at 12 bases. In germline, CDR1 is SGHAT, CDR2 FQNNGV. The J segment lost 10 bases and the V segment lost 5 bases, leaving 15 bases of the junction unmatched. The CDR3 covers 17 residues. This CDR3 reads CASSLGLAGTGGAEQFF. DNA for the CDR3: TGTGCCAGCAGCCTCGGACTAGCGGGGACTGGTGGGGCAGAGCAGTTCTTC.

This clonotype came up many times. CDR3 sequence (DNA): TGTGCCAGCAGCTTGGGGGTTTCCGATCAGCCCCAGCATTTT. It encodes CASSLGVSDQPQHF. This rearrangement joins TRBV7-6 to TRBJ1-5; D might be TRBD1 (5 bases). CDR3 length: 14 amino acids. The ends were cut back, 3 bases at V and 5 bases at J, with 11 bases in the middle. CDR1 is SGHVS, CDR2 FNYEAQ, per germline.

This clonotype was counted at least ten times. The rearrangement joins TRBV12-3 or TRBV12-4 to TRBJ2-7; D is undetermined. The ends were cut back, 2 bases at V and 7 bases at J, with 12 bases in the middle. CDR3 size: 13 residues. Written as DNA, the CDR3 is TGTGCCAGCAGTTTAATAGCCAGATCAGAGCAGTACTTC. Amino acid sequence: CASSLIARSEQYF.

This clonotype was seen repeatedly, ten times or more. This chain's CDR3 is CASREAANEKLFF. For the CDR3, the DNA is TGTGCCAGCAGAGAAGCGGCTAATGAAAAACTGTTTTTT. The rearrangement uses TRBV6-2 or TRBV6-3 and TRBJ1-4, with D uncertain. This CDR3 has 13 amino acids. Germline-derived CDR1 and CDR2 are MNHEY and SVGEGT. The V gene lost 6 bases and the J gene lost 3 bases, with 8 bases spanning the gap.

This sequence joins TRBV5-1 and TRBJ2-5, with TRBD2 identical over 13 bases. Trimming took 4 bases from V and 5 from J; bases not matched to a gene: 11. The CDR3 consists of 17 residues. Per the germline V gene, CDR1 is SGHRS and CDR2 is YFSETQ. The CDR3 DNA sequence: TGCGCCAGCAGCATACTAGCGGGAGGGCCGTCTCAGGAGACCCAGTACTTC. Its protein product is CASSILAGGPSQETQYF.

Remarks on this clonotype: The likely explanation is a read error, given a far larger clone one base away. This rearrangement joins TRBV12-3 or TRBV12-4 to TRBJ2-1, with TRBD1 matching over 7 bases. The CDR3 contains 15 residues. Trimming took 5 bases from V and 2 from J; bases not matched to a gene: 6. CDR3 loop: CASSRQGMPYNEQFF. The DNA of the CDR3 is TGTGCCAGCAGTCGACAGGGAATGCCCTACAATGAGCAGTTCTTC.

In its sample, this clonotype was seen many times. The chain carries TRBV24-1 and TRBJ2-2; 9 bases map to TRBD2. CDR1 and CDR2 (germline): KGHDR, SFDVKD. V shed 8 bases and J 0 bases; nucleotides not matched to a gene: 3. The CDR3 contains 15 residues. CDR3 nucleotides: TGTGCCACCAAGCCTAGCGGGGCGAACACCGGGGAGCTGTTTTTT. Residues: CATKPSGANTGELFF.

Many counts were recorded for this clonotype. The rearrangement uses TRBV29-1 and TRBJ1-4, with 7 bases identical to TRBD1. V shed 7 bases and J 7 bases; nucleotides not matched to a gene: 9. The germline CDR1 and CDR2 sequences are SQVTM and ANQGSEA. This CDR3 has 13 amino acids. CDR3 sequence: CSALSTGSEKLFF. For the CDR3, the DNA is TGCAGCGCTCTTTCGACAGGGAGTGAAAAACTGTTTTTT.

Many counts were recorded for this clonotype. At one of its ends the junction is not consistent with the germline gene, which may arise from a read error. This sequence joins TRBV20-1 and TRBJ2-1, with D possibly matching TRBD2 (6 bases). The CDR3 has 15 residues. The germline gives CDR1 DFQATT, CDR2 SNEGSKA (reference sequence). CDR3 coding DNA: TGCAGTGCTGGAGAGAGGAGGGGACTTATCAATGAGCAGTTCTTC. Protein product: CSAGERRGLINEQFF.

Notes on this clonotype: This may arise from a read error, as a much more abundant clone is one base away. The chain employs TRBV7-2 and TRBJ1-1; no clear D gene. CDR3 length: 14 residues. Germline V gene lookup returns CDR1 SGHTA and CDR2 FQGNSA. CDR3 bases: TGTGCCAGCAGGCCCCGGGAAGGAGTCTCTTACGCTTCCTTT. Its protein is CASRPREGVSYASF.

This clonotype showed up many times. V is TRBV11-2 and J is TRBJ2-5; D not certain. The CDR3 runs 13 residues. Trimming left V 1 base short and J 7 bases short, with 10 bases between. Germline V gene sequence: CDR1 SGHAT, CDR2 FQNNGV. CDR3 nucleotides: TGTGCCAGCAGCTTAGCGAGGCGTGGGACCCAGTACTTC. It yields the protein CASSLARRGTQYF.

This clonotype appeared a few times. The chain recombines TRBV30 with TRBJ2-6; D is uncertain. The CDR3 contains 13 residues. With 5 bases removed from V and 1 base from J, the gap between germline ends came to 6 bases. Germline lookup yields CDR1 GTSNPN and CDR2 SVGIG (reference sequence). The CDR3 reads CAWGNSGANVLTF. For the CDR3, the DNA is TGTGCCTGGGGGAATTCTGGGGCCAACGTCCTGACTTTC.

Many counts were recorded for this clonotype. V gene TRBV6-1 combines with J gene TRBJ2-1; 7 nucleotides line up with TRBD2. Germline CDR1 is MNHNS and CDR2 is SASEGT. This CDR3 region has 14 residues. V was pared by 2 bases and J by 5 bases, with 3 bases of the junction left unmatched. CDR3 nucleotide sequence: TGTGCCAGCAGTGAATCGGGAGGCAACAATGAGCAGTTCTTC. Translation: CASSESGGNNEQFF.

This clonotype was picked up a small number of times. This chain links TRBV29-1 with TRBJ2-1; D call uncertain. The V end was cut by 4 bases, the J end by 2 bases, with 9 bases between. Germline V gene sequence: CDR1 SQVTM, CDR2 ANQGSEA. This CDR3 has 13 residues. The CDR3 sequence is CSVVWQPYNEQFF. The CDR3 DNA follows: TGCAGCGTTGTTTGGCAACCCTACAATGAGCAGTTCTTC.